A selection of T cell receptor beta chains follows, all from one sample in a study of chemoradiotherapy in HPV16-positive cancers. Only in-frame clones appear in the TCRdb table, and some are missing; sequencing was by immunoSEQ multiplex PCR. The sample holds 3,400 or so clones, approximately 82% seen once. Source: tumor tissue, taken from a patient who underwent chemoradiotherapy. The source of these receptors is a human donor with HPV-associated anogenital cancer. The CDR3 runs from the conserved cysteine through the conserved F or W. The D gene is left open where the match is weak. Clone size, where shown, is once, few, many, or a class for clones that have expanded.

J | V | size | D | DNA | CDR3
TRBJ1-6 | TRBV30 | - | - | TGTGCCTGGACCGGCGGGATCACACCCCTCCACTTT | CAWTGGITPLHF
TRBJ1-3 | TRBV7-7 | - | TRBD1 | TGTGCCAGCAGCCCGGACAGGGGGCATAGCTCTGGAAACACCATATATTTT | CASSPDRGHSSGNTIYF
TRBJ2-3 | TRBV7-6 | - | - | TGTGCCAGCAGCCCCCGTCAGCGTAAGGGATGGGATACGCAGTATTTT | CASSPRQRKGWDTQYF
TRBJ1-1 | TRBV7-9 | - | - | TGTGCCAGCAGCCGACCCGAGGGAGGTAATGAAGCTTTCTTT | CASSRPEGGNEAFF
TRBJ1-6 | TRBV7-9 | - | - | TGTGCCAGCTCGGGCGGGCCCAGCTCCTATAATTCACCCCTCCACTTT | CASSGGPSSYNSPLHF
TRBJ2-7 | TRBV10-2 | large | TRBD2 | TGCGCCAGCAGTGAGACTAGCGGGATAACGTTGGGGTACTTC | CASSETSGITLGYF
TRBJ2-2 | TRBV7-8 | once | - | TGTGCCAGCAGCTTGTTGCGGACCGGGGAGCTGTTTTTT | CASSLLRTGELFF
TRBJ2-1 | TRBV11-2 | - | TRBD1 | TGTGCCAGCAGCTTGACAGGGTACAATGAGCAGTTCTTC | CASSLTGYNEQFF
TRBJ2-7 | TRBV6-1 | few | - | TGTGCCAGCAGTGAAGGTTTGAACAGGGCGGCCTACGAGCAGTACTTC | CASSEGLNRAAYEQYF
TRBJ1-5 | TRBV2 | - | - | TGTGCCAGCAGTGGTAGGAGTGGCAATCAGCCCCAGCATTTT | CASSGRSGNQPQHF
TRBJ1-4 | TRBV27 | - | - | TGTGCCAGCAGTTTCTTGAATGAAAAACTGTTTTTT | CASSFLNEKLFF
TRBJ2-1 | TRBV2 | - | TRBD2 | TGTGCCAGCAGAGAACCGGGACTAGCGGGAGGCAATGAGCAGTTCTTC | CASREPGLAGGNEQFF
TRBJ1-1 | TRBV27 | once | - | TGTGCCAGCAGTTCCGACAGTGCCGAAGCTTTCTTT | CASSSDSAEAFF
TRBJ2-5 | TRBV5-8 | - | - | TGTGCCAGCAGCTGGGTGACTTCCACCTGGGAGACCCAGTACTTC | CASSWVTSTWETQYF
TRBJ2-7 | TRBV30 | - | - | TGTGCCTGGAGTGTACAGCAGGGGAGTGCCCACGAGCAGTACTTC | CAWSVQQGSAHEQYF
TRBJ1-4 | TRBV7-8 | - | TRBD1 | TGTGCCAGCAGCTCCGGGACAGGGGTAGCAACTAATGAAAAACTGTTTTTT | CASSSGTGVATNEKLFF
TRBJ1-1 | TRBV6-1 | few | - | TGTGCCAGCAGTGAGTGGGGGAACACTGAAGCTTTCTTT | CASSEWGNTEAFF
TRBJ1-1 | TRBV29-1 | - | - | TGCAGCGTTGAACCAGGTAGGAGGGGAGCTTTCTTT | CSVEPGRRGAFF
TRBJ1-2 | TRBV30 | - | - | TGTGCCTGGAGTCCCCTAAAATCGGATGGCTACACCTTC | CAWSPLKSDGYTF
TRBJ1-1 | TRBV5-1 | - | - | TGCGCCAGCAGCTTGACCGGGACGGCGAACACTGAAGCTTTCTTT | CASSLTGTANTEAFF
TRBJ2-5 | TRBV11-2 | - | - | TGTGCCAGCAGCCGGAGGTCAGAGACCCAGTACTTC | CASSRRSETQYF
TRBJ2-7 | TRBV2 | - | - | TGTGCCAGCAGTGTCCAAGTAAACGAGCAGTACTTC | CASSVQVNEQYF
TRBJ2-7 | TRBV6-5 | few | TRBD1 | TGTGCCAGCAGACAGGGGTTCGAGCAGTACTTC | CASRQGFEQYF
TRBJ2-5 | TRBV5-1 | - | TRBD1 | TGCGCCAGCAGCTTGGTAGGGACAGCGTCACAAGAGACCCAGTACTTC | CASSLVGTASQETQYF
TRBJ2-7 | TRBV4-1 | - | - | TGCGCCAGCAGCCAAGAGAGGGGCCGGGAGTACGGCGAGCAGTACTTC | CASSQERGREYGEQYF
TRBJ2-5 | TRBV5-6 | - | TRBD2 | TGTGCCAGCACCCCTGCGGGGGGGGGCGGAGAGACCCAGTACTTC | CASTPAGGGGETQYF
TRBJ2-5 | TRBV4-1 | - | - | TGCGCCAGCAGCCAAGAGACCGGGACGGTAGGGAGGGAGACCCAGTACTTC | CASSQETGTVGRETQYF
TRBJ1-1 | TRBV5-5 | - | - | TGTGCCAGCAGCCAACACGAGAACACTGAAGCTTTCTTT | CASSQHENTEAFF
TRBJ1-6 | TRBV5-1 | - | - | TGCGCCAGCAGCTTGGCCAACCGGGGGGGGCTGTCACCCCTCCACTTT | CASSLANRGGLSPLHF
TRBJ2-7 | TRBV5-1 | - | TRBD2 | TGCGCCAGCAGCTTGCAAGCGGGACCGTACGAGCAGTACTTC | CASSLQAGPYEQYF
TRBJ2-1 | TRBV28 | - | - | TGTGCCAGTCGCGCAGGGTATGAGCAGTTCTTC | CASRAGYEQFF
TRBJ1-5 | TRBV28 | - | - | TGTGCCAGCAGTTTAATGAGGTATTCCAATCAGCCCCAGCATTTT | CASSLMRYSNQPQHF
TRBJ1-1 | TRBV5-1 | - | - | TGCGCCAGCAGGTCCCCAAACACTGAAGCTTTCTTT | CASRSPNTEAFF
TRBJ2-1 | TRBV10-2 | - | TRBD1 | TGCGCCAGCCGAGCCGGGACAGGGGCCTACGTTGAGCAGTTCTTC | CASRAGTGAYVEQFF
TRBJ1-5 | TRBV7-9 | - | - | TGTGCCAGCAGCTTAGGAGGGAGCCAGCCCCAGCATTTT | CASSLGGSQPQHF
TRBJ1-5 | TRBV11-3 | - | - | TGTGCCAGCAGCTTAGATCGGGGGTTTAGCAATCAGCCCCAGCATTTT | CASSLDRGFSNQPQHF
TRBJ2-1 | TRBV5-4 | - | - | TGTGCCAGCAGCCCTAGGACTTCTACCTACAATGAGCAGTTCTTC | CASSPRTSTYNEQFF
TRBJ1-1 | TRBV6-1 | - | - | TGTGCCAGCAGTGAACCAGGAGCGCTGGGCGCTTTCTTT | CASSEPGALGAFF
TRBJ1-1 | TRBV28 | - | - | TGTGCCAGCCACCGGGGGAACACTGAAGCTTTCTTT | CASHRGNTEAFF
TRBJ1-4 | TRBV5-3 | - | - | TGTGCCAGAAGCTTGGAGAGGTCCGGGGATGATGAAAAACTGTTTTTT | CARSLERSGDDEKLFF
TRBJ2-7 | TRBV5-5 | - | - | TGTGCCAGCAGCTTGTGGGGGGCCTACTCCTACGAGCAGTACTTC | CASSLWGAYSYEQYF
TRBJ2-3 | TRBV4-2 | - | TRBD2 | TGTGCCAGCAGCCAAGACCACGGGACTAGCGGGACTGGAGATACGCAGTATTTT | CASSQDHGTSGTGDTQYF
TRBJ1-2 | TRBV11-2 | - | TRBD1 | TGTGCCAGCAGCTTAGATCTAACAGGGGGACGTGGCTACACCTTC | CASSLDLTGGRGYTF
TRBJ2-3 | TRBV27 | - | - | TGTGCCAGCAGTTTCGAGCGGCGCTCCACAGATACGCAGTATTTT | CASSFERRSTDTQYF
TRBJ2-5 | TRBV21-1 | - | - | TGTGCCAGCAGCCTAAGGGGGCGAGAGACCCAGTACTTC | CASSLRGRETQYF
TRBJ1-2 | TRBV18 | - | - | TGTGCCAGCTCACGGGAGGACGGTCCGGGAACGTATGGCTACACCTTC | CASSREDGPGTYGYTF
TRBJ1-6 | TRBV6-5 | - | - | TGTGCCAGCAGTGCCCGCGCAGGGGTTAATTCACCCCTCCACTTT | CASSARAGVNSPLHF
TRBJ2-1 | TRBV10-2 | - | TRBD2 | TGCGCCAGTGCAGCGGGGTTGGCGGGAGGGCCGTTTAGTAATGAGCAGTTCTTC | CASAAGLAGGPFSNEQFF
TRBJ2-5 | TRBV6-6 | few | - | TGTGCCAGCACCGCCGGGGGTCGCCAAGAGACCCAGTACTTC | CASTAGGRQETQYF
TRBJ1-2 | TRBV7-9 | - | TRBD1 | TGTGCCAGCAGCCCGGGACAGGGGGAGGATGGCTACACCTTC | CASSPGQGEDGYTF
TRBJ1-1 | TRBV11-2 | - | - | TGTGCCAGCAGCCTAATTAATTCCCTGGTAGAGGTTACTGAAGCTTTCTTT | CASSLINSLVEVTEAFF
TRBJ2-3 | TRBV7-7 | - | TRBD2 | TGTGCTAGCAGCCCCTTGAGCGGGAGTGCAGATACGCAGTATTTT | CASSPLSGSADTQYF
TRBJ1-1 | TRBV6-1 | once | - | TGTGCCAGCAGTGAAGAGGACGGAGCGACTGAAGCTTTCTTT | CASSEEDGATEAFF
TRBJ1-5 | TRBV6-1 | once | - | TGTGCCAGCAGTGAAGCTTATAGCAATCAGCCCCAGCATTTT | CASSEAYSNQPQHF
TRBJ1-2 | TRBV7-9 | few | TRBD1 | TGTGCCAGCACCTCTCCGGGACAGGGCTATGGCTACACCTTC | CASTSPGQGYGYTF
TRBJ2-1 | TRBV11-2 | once | - | TGTGCCAGCAGCTTTATCGGGGCATACAATGAGCAGTTCTTC | CASSFIGAYNEQFF